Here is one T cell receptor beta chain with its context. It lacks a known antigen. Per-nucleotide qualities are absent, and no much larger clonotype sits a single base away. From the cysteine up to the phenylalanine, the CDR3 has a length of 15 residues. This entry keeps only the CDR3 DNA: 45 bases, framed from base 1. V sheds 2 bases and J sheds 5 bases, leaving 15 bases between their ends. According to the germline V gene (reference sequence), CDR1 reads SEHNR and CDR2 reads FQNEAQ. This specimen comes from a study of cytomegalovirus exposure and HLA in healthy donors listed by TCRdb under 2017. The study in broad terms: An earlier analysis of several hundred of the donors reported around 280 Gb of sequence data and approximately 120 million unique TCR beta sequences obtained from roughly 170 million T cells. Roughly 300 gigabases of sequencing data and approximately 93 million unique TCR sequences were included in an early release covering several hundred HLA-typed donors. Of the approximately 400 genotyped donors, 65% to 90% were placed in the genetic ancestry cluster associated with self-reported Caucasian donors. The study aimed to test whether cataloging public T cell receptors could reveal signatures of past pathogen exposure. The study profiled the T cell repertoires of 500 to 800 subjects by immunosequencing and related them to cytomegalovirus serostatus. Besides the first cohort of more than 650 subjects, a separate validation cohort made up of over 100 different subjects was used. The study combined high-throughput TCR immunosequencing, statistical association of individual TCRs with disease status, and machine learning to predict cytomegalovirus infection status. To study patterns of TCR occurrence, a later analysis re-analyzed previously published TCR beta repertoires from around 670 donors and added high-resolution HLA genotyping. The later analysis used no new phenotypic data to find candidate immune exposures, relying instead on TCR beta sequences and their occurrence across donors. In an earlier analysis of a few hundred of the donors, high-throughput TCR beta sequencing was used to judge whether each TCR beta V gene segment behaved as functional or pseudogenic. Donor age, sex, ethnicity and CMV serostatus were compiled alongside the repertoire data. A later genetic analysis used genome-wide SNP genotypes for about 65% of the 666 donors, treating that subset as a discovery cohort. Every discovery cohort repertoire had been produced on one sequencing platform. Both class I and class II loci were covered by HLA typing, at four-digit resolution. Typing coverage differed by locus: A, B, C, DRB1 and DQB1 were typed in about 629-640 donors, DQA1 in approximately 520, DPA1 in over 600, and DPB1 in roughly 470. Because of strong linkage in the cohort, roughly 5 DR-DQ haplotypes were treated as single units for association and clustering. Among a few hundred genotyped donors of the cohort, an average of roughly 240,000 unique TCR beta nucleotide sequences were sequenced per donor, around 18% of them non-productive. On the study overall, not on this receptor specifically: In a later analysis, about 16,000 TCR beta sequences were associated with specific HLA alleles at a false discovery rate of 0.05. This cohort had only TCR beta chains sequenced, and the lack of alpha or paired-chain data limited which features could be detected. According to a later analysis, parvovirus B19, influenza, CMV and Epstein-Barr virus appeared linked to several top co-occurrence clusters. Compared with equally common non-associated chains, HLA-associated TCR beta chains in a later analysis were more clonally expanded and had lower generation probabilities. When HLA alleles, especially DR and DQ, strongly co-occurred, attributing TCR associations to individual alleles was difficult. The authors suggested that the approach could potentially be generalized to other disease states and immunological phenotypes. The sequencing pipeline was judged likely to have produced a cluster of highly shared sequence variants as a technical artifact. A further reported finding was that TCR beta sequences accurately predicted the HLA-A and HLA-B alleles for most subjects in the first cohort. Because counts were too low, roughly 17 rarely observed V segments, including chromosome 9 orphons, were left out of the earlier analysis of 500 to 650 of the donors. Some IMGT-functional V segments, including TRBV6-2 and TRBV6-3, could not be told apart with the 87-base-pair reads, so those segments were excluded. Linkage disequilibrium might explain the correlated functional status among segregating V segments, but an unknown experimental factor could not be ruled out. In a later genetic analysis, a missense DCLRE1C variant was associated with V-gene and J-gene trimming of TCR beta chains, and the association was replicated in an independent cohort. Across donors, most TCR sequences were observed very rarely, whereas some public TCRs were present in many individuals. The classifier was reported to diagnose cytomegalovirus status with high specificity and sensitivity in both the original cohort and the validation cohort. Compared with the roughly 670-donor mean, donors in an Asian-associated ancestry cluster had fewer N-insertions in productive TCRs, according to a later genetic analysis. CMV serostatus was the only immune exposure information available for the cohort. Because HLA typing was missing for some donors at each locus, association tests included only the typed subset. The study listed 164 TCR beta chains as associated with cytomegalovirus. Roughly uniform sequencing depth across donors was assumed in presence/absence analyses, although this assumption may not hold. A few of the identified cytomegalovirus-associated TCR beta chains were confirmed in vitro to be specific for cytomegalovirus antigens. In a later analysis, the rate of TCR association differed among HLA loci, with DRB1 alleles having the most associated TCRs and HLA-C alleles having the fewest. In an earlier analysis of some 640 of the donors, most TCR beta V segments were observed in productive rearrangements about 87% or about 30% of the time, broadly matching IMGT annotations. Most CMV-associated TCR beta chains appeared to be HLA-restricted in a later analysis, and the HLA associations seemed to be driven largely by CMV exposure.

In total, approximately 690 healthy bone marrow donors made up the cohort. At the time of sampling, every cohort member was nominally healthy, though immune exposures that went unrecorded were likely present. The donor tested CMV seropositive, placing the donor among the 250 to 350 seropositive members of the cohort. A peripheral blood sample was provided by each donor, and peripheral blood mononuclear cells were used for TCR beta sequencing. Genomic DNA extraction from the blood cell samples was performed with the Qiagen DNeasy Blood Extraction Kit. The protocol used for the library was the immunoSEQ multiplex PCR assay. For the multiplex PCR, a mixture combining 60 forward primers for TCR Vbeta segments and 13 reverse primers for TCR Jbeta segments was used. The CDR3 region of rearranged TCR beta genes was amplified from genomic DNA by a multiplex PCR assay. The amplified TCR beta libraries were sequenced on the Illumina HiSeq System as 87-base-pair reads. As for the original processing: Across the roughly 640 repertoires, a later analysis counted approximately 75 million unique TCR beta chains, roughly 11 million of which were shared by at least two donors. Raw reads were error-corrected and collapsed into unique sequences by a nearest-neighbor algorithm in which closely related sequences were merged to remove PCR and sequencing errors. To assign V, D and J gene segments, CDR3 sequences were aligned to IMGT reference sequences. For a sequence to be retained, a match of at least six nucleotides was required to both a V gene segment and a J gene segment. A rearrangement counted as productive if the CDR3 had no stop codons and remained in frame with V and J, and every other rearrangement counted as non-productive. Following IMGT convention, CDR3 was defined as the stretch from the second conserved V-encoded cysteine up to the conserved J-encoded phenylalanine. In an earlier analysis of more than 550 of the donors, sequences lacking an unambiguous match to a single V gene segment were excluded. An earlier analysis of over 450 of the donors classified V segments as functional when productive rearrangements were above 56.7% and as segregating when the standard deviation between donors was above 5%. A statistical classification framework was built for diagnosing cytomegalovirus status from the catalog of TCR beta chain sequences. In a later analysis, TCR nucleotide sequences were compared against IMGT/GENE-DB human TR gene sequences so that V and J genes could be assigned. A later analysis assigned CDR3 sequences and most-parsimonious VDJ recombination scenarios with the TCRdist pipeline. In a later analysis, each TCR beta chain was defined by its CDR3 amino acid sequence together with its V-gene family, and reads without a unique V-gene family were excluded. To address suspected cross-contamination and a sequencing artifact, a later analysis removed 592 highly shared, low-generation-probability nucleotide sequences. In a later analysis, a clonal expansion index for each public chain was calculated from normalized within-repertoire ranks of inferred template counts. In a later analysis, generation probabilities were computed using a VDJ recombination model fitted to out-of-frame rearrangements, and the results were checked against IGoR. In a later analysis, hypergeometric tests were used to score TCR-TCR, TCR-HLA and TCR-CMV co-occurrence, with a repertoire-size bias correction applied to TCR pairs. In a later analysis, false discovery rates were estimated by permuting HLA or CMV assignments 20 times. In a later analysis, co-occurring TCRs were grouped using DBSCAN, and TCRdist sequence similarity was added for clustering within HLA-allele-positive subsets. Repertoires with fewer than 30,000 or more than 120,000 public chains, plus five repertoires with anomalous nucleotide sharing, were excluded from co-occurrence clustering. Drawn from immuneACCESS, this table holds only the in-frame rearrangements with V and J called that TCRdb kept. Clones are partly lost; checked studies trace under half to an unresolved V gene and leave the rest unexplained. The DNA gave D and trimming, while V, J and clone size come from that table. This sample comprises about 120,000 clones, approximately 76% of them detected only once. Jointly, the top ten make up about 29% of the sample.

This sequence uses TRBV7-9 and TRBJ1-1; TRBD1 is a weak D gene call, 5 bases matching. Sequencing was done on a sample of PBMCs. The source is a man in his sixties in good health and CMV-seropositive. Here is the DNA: TGTGCCAGCAGCTTATATGACAGACCCCAAACTGAAGCTTTCTTT. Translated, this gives CASSLYDRPQTEAFF.